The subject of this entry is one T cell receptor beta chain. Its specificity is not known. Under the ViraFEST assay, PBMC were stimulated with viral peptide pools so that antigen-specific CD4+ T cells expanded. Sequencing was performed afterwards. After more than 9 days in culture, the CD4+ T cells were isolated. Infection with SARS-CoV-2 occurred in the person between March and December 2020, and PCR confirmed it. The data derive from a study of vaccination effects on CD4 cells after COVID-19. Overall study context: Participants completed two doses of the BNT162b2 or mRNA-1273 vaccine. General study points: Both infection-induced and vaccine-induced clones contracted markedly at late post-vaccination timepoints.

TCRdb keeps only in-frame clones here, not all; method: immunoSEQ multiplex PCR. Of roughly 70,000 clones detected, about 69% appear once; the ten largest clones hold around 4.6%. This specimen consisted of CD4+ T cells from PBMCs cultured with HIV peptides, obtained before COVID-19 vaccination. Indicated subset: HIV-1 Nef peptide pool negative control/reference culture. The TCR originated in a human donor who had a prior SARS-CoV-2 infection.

CDR3 DNA sequence: TGCAGCGGAAGGGGGGGGACAGATACGCAGTATTTT. This codes for CSGRGGTDTQYF. The chain couples TRBV29-1 to TRBJ2-3; TRBD2 is a possible D gene (7 bases). The CDR3 covers 12 residues. CDR1 SQVTM and CDR2 ANQGSEA come from the germline V gene. The germline V and J ends were trimmed by 7 bases and 3 bases, with 11 bases remaining between them.